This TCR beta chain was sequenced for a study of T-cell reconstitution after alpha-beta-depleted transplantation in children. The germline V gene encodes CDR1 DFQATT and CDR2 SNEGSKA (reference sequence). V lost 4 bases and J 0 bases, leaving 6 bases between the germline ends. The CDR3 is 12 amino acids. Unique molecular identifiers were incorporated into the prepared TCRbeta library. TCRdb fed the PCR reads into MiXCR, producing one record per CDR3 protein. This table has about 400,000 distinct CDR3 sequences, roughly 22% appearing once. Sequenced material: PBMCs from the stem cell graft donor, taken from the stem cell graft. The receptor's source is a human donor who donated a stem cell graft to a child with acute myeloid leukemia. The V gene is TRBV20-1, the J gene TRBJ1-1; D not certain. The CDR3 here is CSAIGVNTEAFF. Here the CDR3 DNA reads TGCAGTGCTATTGGAGTGAACACTGAAGCTTTCTTT.